This T cell receptor (beta chain) was obtained from a study of T cell responses to AZD1222 COVID-19 vaccine. Comments on this clone: As yet, its antigen is unknown.

Study-level results: After two AZD1222 doses, spike-specific TCR breadth and depth rose versus day 0.

Profiling relied on immunoSEQ multiplex PCR, and the TCRdb table lists in-frame clones only, not all of them. The data hold 100,000 or so clones, with about four fifths observed a single time. Sequenced here: peripheral blood, sampled on day 0 of AZD1222 vaccination. The clonotype was recovered from an adult in good health.

CDR3 sequence: CASSLVSQNTEAFF. CDR3 coding DNA: TGTGCCAGCAGCTTAGTTTCGCAGAACACTGAAGCTTTCTTT. The J gene is TRBJ1-1, the V gene TRBV7-9; no clear D. The CDR3 totals 14 residues. Trimming removed 1 base from V and 1 base from J, with 7 bases in between. The germline V gene encodes CDR1 SEHNR and CDR2 FQNEAQ (reference sequence).